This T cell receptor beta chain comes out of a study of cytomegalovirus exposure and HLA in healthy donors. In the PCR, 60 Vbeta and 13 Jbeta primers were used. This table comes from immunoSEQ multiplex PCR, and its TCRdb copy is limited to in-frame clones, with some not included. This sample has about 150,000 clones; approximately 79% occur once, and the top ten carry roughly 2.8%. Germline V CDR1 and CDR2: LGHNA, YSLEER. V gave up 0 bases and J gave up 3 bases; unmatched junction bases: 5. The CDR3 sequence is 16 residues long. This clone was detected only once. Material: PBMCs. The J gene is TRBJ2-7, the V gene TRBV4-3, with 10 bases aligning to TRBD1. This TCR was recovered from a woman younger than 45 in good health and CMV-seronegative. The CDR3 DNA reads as TGCGCCAGCAGCCAAGATCACGGACAGGGGGACTACGAGCAGTACTTC. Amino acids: CASSQDHGQGDYEQYF.